This TCR beta chain was retrieved from a study of OX40 agonist ivuxolimab in advanced cancers. Only one count was recorded for this clone. The antigen remains unidentified. A much more abundant neighbour one base away suggests this may be a read error. The sample carries other DNA sequences with the same CDR3. Peripheral blood came from all dose cohorts at three timepoints. Germline V gene lookup returns CDR1 SGDLS and CDR2 YYNGEE. Trimming shortened V by 4 bases and J by 0 bases, and 7 bases separated the two germline ends. The CDR3 runs to 14 residues. Study observations and caveats: At 0.1 to 3.0 mg/kg, CD4+ and CD8+ blood T cells expanded clonally by week 6. Relatively little clonal expansion, among the lowest observed, appeared in partial responders at 0.1-3.0 mg/kg. The antigens recognized by the expanded peripheral T cells, that is their antigen specificity, were not determined.

Some clones are missing from TCRdb's copy, which holds only in-frame ones; the method was immunoSEQ multiplex PCR. The sample has over 90,000 clones, roughly 90% seen once. The source is an adult with an advanced solid tumor such as melanoma, head and neck, liver or kidney cancer. Sequencing used CD4+ or CD8+ T cells sorted from blood, obtained in a trial of the OX40 agonist ivuxolimab. The chain is built from TRBV9 and TRBJ1-4; possibly TRBD1 for D (5 bases). The DNA of the CDR3 is TGTGCCAGCAGCCCGACAGCAACTAATGAAAAACTGTTTTTT. Translation: CASSPTATNEKLFF.